This T cell receptor beta chain was documented in a study of type 1 regulatory T cells. Study details: This in vitro CD4 product, T-allo10, is enriched for Tr1 cells and alloantigen-specific.

The CDR3 consists of 13 residues. J lost 8 bases, V lost 9 bases, and 4 bases had no gene match. The germline CDR1 and CDR2 sequences are KGHDR and SFDVKD. TCRdb redid the calling of the reads with MiXCR, one entry per CDR3 protein. This sample carries approximately 100,000 distinct CDR3 sequences, about a third of them seen once, and the ten largest clones take less than 2.5%. The J gene is TRBJ1-6, the V gene TRBV24-1; 9 bases match TRBD1. The source material was CD4+ T cells, either the whole sample or a sorted fraction (not recorded which). This TCR was sampled from a human donor in good health. In DNA form, the CDR3 reads TGTGCCACCGCCAGGGACAGGGATTCACCCCTCCACTTT. Encoded protein: CATARDRDSPLHF.